The rows below give T cell receptor beta chains drawn from one sample of a study of T-cell memory formation after mild COVID-19. TCRdb re-analysed the 5' RACE reads in MiXCR, keeping a single row per CDR3 protein. The sample has 250,000 to 350,000 distinct CDR3 sequences, more than 15% seen once; the top ten hold about a fifth. Sequences were obtained from PBMCs or a T cell subset sorted from them (not recorded which). All receptors come from a man aged 18 to 35 who had mild COVID-19 (a few samples of this study predate the infection). Cell type and time point are not known. Both conserved end residues are part of each CDR3. The order of the fields is J gene, clone size, D gene, V gene, CDR3 DNA, CDR3 protein. The D gene is left open where the match is weak. Not every row has a clone size; where given, it reads once, few, many or a size class.

TRBJ1-4,NA,TRBD1,TRBV4-1,TGCGCCAGCAGCGGACCTGGGACAGGGGATGAAAAACTGTTTTTT,CASSGPGTGDEKLFF
TRBJ2-1,NA,TRBD1,TRBV19,TGTGCCAGTAGTACCCCCCCGGACAGGCCCAGCTCCTACAATGAGCAGTTCTTC,CASSTPPDRPSSYNEQFF
TRBJ1-6,NA,NA,TRBV5-5,TGTGCCAGCACCAGGCGGGACGGGCGTTCACCCCTCCACTTT,CASTRRDGRSPLHF
TRBJ1-6,NA,NA,TRBV5-6,TGTGCCAGCAGCATCCCTGCTTCACCCCTCCACTTT,CASSIPASPLHF
TRBJ2-7,few,TRBD2,TRBV12-3/TRBV12-4,TGTGCCAGCAGTTTCGTCGGGGGGTCTTTATACGAGCAGTACTTC,CASSFVGGSLYEQYF
TRBJ2-5,few,NA,TRBV3-1,TGTGCCAGCAGCCAAAACGCTTCGACAGACCAAGAGACCCAGTACTTC,CASSQNASTDQETQYF
TRBJ2-3,many,NA,TRBV11-1,TGTGCCAGCAGCGCGAACGGGGGCCCAGATACGCAGTATTTT,CASSANGGPDTQYF
TRBJ2-3,NA,TRBD2,TRBV13,TGTGCCAGCAGCGCCACTAGCGGGGGGCCCCCTAGCACAGATACGCAGTATTTT,CASSATSGGPPSTDTQYF
TRBJ2-1,NA,TRBD2,TRBV7-8,TGTGCCAGCAGCAGGAGACTAGCGGGGATATCCTACAATGAGCAGTTCTTC,CASSRRLAGISYNEQFF
TRBJ1-1,NA,NA,TRBV25-1,TGTGCCAGCAGTGTACAGGAGAACACTGAAGCTTTCTTT,CASSVQENTEAFF
TRBJ1-3,few,NA,TRBV7-9,TGTGCCAGCACGCACTCTGGAAACACCATATATTTT,CASTHSGNTIYF
TRBJ2-7,NA,NA,TRBV12-3/TRBV12-4,TGTGCCAGCAGTTTACGGCCAACACCCTACGAGCAGTACTTC,CASSLRPTPYEQYF
TRBJ2-5,few,TRBD2,TRBV12-3/TRBV12-4,TGTGCCAGCAGTTTAGTAGCGGGGGCCCCTCCAGAGACCCAGTACTTC,CASSLVAGAPPETQYF
TRBJ1-3,many,TRBD1,TRBV27,TGTGCCAGCAGTTTAGGACAGGGGGCTGGAAACACCATATATTTT,CASSLGQGAGNTIYF
TRBJ2-3,few,TRBD2,TRBV5-1,TGCGCCAGCAGCCCAGGTAGCGGGGGGGTGGATACGCAGTATTTT,CASSPGSGGVDTQYF
TRBJ2-3,NA,TRBD1,TRBV24-1,TGTGCCACCAGTGGGCGGACAGGGACAGATACGCAGTATTTT,CATSGRTGTDTQYF
TRBJ2-3,few,NA,TRBV5-6,TGTGCCAGCAGCTTGGCCCTCCGGTGGGGGACAGATACGCAGTATTTT,CASSLALRWGTDTQYF
TRBJ1-2,NA,NA,TRBV5-4,TGTGCCAGCAGCTCGCAACAGGAGAGCGGCTACACCTTC,CASSSQQESGYTF
TRBJ1-4,NA,NA,TRBV4-3,TGCGCCAGCAGCCAAGATTATAAACAGGGTAATGAAAAACTGTTTTTT,CASSQDYKQGNEKLFF
TRBJ1-1,many,NA,TRBV7-3,TGTGCCAGCAGCTTATCGCCAGGCATGAACACTGAAGCTTTCTTT,CASSLSPGMNTEAFF
TRBJ1-1,few,NA,TRBV9,TGTGCCAGCAGCGTAATCGAGGTTACTGAAGCTTTCTTT,CASSVIEVTEAFF
TRBJ2-6,many,NA,TRBV5-1,TGCGCCAGCAGCTTGGTGAGCTCTGGGGCCAACGTCCTGACTTTC,CASSLVSSGANVLTF